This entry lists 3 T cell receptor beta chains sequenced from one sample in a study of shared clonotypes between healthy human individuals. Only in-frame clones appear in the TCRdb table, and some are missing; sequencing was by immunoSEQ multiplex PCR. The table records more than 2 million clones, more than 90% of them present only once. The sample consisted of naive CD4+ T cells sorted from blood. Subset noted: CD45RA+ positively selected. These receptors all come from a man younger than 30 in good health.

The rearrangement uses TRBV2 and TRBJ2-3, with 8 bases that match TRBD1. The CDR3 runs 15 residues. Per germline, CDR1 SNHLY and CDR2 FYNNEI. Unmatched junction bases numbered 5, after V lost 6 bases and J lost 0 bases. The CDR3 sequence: CASRETGVSTDTQYF. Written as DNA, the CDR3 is TGTGCCAGCAGAGAGACAGGGGTTAGCACAGATACGCAGTATTTT.

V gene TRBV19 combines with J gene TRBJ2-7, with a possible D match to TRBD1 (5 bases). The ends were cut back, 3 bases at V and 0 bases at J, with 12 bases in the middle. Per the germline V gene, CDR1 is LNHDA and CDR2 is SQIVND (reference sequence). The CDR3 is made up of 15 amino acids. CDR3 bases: TGTGCCAGTAGTATTGGGGCTGATCCCTCCTACGAGCAGTACTTC. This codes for CASSIGADPSYEQYF.

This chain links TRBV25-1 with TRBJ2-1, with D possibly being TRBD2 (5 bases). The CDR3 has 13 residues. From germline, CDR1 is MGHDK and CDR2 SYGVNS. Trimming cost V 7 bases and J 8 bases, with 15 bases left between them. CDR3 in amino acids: CASNPGVPYEQFF. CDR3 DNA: TGTGCCAGCAACCCCGGGGTGCCCTATGAGCAGTTCTTC.